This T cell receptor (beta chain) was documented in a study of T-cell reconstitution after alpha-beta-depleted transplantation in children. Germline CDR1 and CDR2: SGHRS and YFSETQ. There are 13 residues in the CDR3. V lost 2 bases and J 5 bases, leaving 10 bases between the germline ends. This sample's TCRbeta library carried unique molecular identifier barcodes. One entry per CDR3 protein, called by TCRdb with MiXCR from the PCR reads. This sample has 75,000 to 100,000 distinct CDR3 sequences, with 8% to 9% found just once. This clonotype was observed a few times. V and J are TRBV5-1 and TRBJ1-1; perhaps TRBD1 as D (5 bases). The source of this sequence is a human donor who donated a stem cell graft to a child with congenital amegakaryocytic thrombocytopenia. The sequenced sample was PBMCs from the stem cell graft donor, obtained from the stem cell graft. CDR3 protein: CASSFRGGTEAFF. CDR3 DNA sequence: TGCGCCAGCAGCTTTCGGGGGGGGACTGAAGCTTTCTTT.